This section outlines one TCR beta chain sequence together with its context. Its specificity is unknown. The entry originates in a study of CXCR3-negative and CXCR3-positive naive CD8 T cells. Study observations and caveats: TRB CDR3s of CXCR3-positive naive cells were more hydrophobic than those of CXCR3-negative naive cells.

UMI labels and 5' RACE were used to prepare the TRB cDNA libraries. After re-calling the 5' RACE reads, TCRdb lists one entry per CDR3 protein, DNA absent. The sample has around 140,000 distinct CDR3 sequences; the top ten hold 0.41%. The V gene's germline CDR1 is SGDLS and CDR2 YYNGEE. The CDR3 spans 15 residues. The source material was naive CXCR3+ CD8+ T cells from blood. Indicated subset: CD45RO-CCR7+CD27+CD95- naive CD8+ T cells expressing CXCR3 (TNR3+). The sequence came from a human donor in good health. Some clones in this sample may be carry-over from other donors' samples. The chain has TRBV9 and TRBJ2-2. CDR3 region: CASSVEVLDTGELFF.